The source of this T cell receptor beta chain is a study of control samples from healthy donors and cancer patients (dated by TCRdb to the early 2020s). Concerning this clone: It has no known antigen specificity. Base qualities are not provided; no much larger clone lies one nucleotide away.

Library creation used the immunoSEQ multiplex PCR assay. TCRdb holds this immuneACCESS table with in-frame rearrangements only. Some clones are missing; in checked studies, unresolved V genes explain under half, and the rest has no known cause. The sample table shows some 120,000 clones, and about 92% are seen once. Jointly, the top ten make up around 1.8% of the sample. The receptor comes from a man aged 45 to 65 with head and neck cancer. The sequencing sample was made of PBMCs.

Read as DNA, the sequence is TGCGCCAGCCCCCCGAGTCCTTCTAGACGCCCGGGACCAGGCACAGATACGCAGTATTTT. Its translation is CASPPSPSRRPGPGTDTQYF. The chain joins TRBV5-1 to TRBJ2-3; the D element could tentatively be TRBD1 or TRBD2, as 5 bases agree for each. Taken from the germline V gene, the CDR1 and CDR2 loops are SGHRS and YFSETQ. V loses 7 bases of germline sequence and J loses 1 base, and the interval between the two ends is 31 bases. There are 20 amino acids in the CDR3, from cysteine to phenylalanine inclusive. Only CDR3 DNA remains: 60 bases, in frame from the first base.